Listed below are T cell receptor beta chains from one sample, sequenced in a study of technical replicates of blood from a handful of donors. The repertoire was sequenced with immunoSEQ multiplex PCR; TCRdb's copy has only in-frame clones and lacks some. Of under 15,000 clones detected, about 76% appear once; the ten largest clones hold 12%. The sequencing input was PBMCs. Receptor source: a human donor in good health. Each CDR3 is given with its conserved first and last residue. Fields, in order: V gene, J gene, D gene, clone size, CDR3 DNA, CDR3 protein. D genes are given only for firm matches. Size is omitted from some rows. Given values are once, few, many or a class for expanded clones.

TRBV7-6,TRBJ1-2,TRBD1,-,TGTGCCAGCAGCGGGACAGGCGACTCCGGCTACACCTTC,CASSGTGDSGYTF
TRBV5-6,TRBJ2-7,-,-,TGTGCCAGCAGCTCTAGAGGTAGTGACGAGCAGTACTTC,CASSSRGSDEQYF
TRBV5-1,TRBJ2-1,-,once,TGCGCCAGCAGCTTGTCTGTCCTAGCTACCTACAATGAGCAGTTCTTC,CASSLSVLATYNEQFF
TRBV5-1,TRBJ2-5,TRBD2,-,TGCGCCAGCAGCCCCGGTACTAGCGGGGGCCAAGAGACCCAGTACTTC,CASSPGTSGGQETQYF
TRBV5-1,TRBJ2-3,TRBD2,few,TGCGCCAGCAGCTTGAGTAGCGGGAGAGCAGATACGCAGTATTTT,CASSLSSGRADTQYF
TRBV7-9,TRBJ2-7,TRBD1,-,TGTGCCAGCAGCTTAGGATCGGGACAGGCCTACGAGCAGTACTTC,CASSLGSGQAYEQYF
TRBV30,TRBJ2-5,-,-,TGTGCCTGGACGACAGGTAGCCAAGAGACCCAGTACTTC,CAWTTGSQETQYF
TRBV30,TRBJ1-2,-,-,TGTGCCTGGAGTGATGCAGGGGTCGCCGCCGATGGCTACACCTTC,CAWSDAGVAADGYTF
TRBV28,TRBJ2-3,TRBD1,-,TGTGCCAGCAGTACAGGGGGTGGCACAGATACGCAGTATTTT,CASSTGGGTDTQYF
TRBV19,TRBJ2-5,-,-,TGTGCCAGTAGATCCCGCGGGGGCGGGGAGACCCAGTACTTC,CASRSRGGGETQYF
TRBV7-8,TRBJ2-2,TRBD1,-,TGTGCCAGCAGCCTCGGACAGGGGGACACCGGGGAGCTGTTTTTT,CASSLGQGDTGELFF
TRBV9,TRBJ2-6,-,-,TGTGCCAGCAGCGGGGGGGTATTGGGGGCCAACGTCCTGACTTTC,CASSGGVLGANVLTF
TRBV10-3,TRBJ2-7,TRBD2,-,TGTGCCATCAGCCCCACTAGCGGGAGCATGGACGAGCAGTACTTC,CAISPTSGSMDEQYF
TRBV28,TRBJ2-2,TRBD2,-,TGTGCCAGCAGTTCTTACCGCCGGACTAGCGGGAGCACCGGGGAGCTGTTTTTT,CASSSYRRTSGSTGELFF
TRBV11-1,TRBJ1-1,-,-,TGTGCCAGCAGCCTAGGTCGTTGGGCGCGAAACACTGAAGCTTTCTTT,CASSLGRWARNTEAFF
TRBV7-9,TRBJ1-3,-,-,TGTGCCAGCAGCCCCGGGGGGGCTGGAAACACCATATATTTT,CASSPGGAGNTIYF
TRBV11-2,TRBJ2-7,-,-,TGTGCCAGCAGCTTAGTTTTGGGGGCGGGCTACGAGCAGTACTTC,CASSLVLGAGYEQYF
TRBV28,TRBJ2-3,-,-,TGTGCCAGCCAGGGGACAGATACGCAGTATTTT,CASQGTDTQYF